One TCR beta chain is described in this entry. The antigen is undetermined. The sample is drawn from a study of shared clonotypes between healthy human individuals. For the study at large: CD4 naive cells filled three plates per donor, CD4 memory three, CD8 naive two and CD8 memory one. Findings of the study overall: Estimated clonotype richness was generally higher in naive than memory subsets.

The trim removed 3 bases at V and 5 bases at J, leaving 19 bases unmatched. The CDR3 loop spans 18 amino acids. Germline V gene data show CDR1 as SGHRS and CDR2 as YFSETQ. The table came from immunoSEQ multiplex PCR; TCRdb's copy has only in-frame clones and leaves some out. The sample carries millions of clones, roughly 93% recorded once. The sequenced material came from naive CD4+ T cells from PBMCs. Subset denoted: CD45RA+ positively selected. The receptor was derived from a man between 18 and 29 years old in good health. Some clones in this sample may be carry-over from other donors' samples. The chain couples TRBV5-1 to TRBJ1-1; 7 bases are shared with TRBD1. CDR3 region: CASSWKRTGPLAGTEAFF. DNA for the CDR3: TGCGCCAGCAGCTGGAAGCGGACAGGACCACTTGCAGGGACTGAAGCTTTCTTT.